The source of this TCR beta chain is a study of cytotoxic CD8 clonotypes in ibrutinib-treated CLL (dated by TCRdb to 2020 to 2022). Study-level background: In this cohort, around 14 patients were treatment-naive and roughly ten were relapsed/refractory, while 17 to 18 had unmutated IGHV. Responses were partial in roughly 24 patients and complete in 2; after median around 68 months follow-up, some 14 stayed in remission and roughly twelve progressed. Longitudinal samples were available for about 30% of the 86 trial participants. Cryopreserved peripheral blood mononuclear cells were obtained before treatment, at response, and at either sustained remission or disease progression. On average, each sample yielded 255,043 productive templates and roughly 95,000 productive rearrangements. Samples at response were collected after a median of around twelve months of treatment, with a range of roughly 6 to 36 months. Patients were still on ibrutinib when every remission and progressive disease sample was collected.

To note about this clone: Its cognate antigen has yet to be identified. No base quality information exists; no much larger clone differs at one position.

Findings and caveats that apply to the study as a whole: Clonality increased at ibrutinib response, stayed stable in sustained remission, and fell back toward baseline at progression. Sustained-remission and progressing patients did not have matched sampling times, and lymph node repertoires were not examined. Public clonotypes were found to be uncommon and were observed to contract or remain stable during treatment; the increase in clonality was shown to reflect expansion of private clonotypes at ibrutinib response. Baseline clonality was found to be higher than that of age-matched healthy donors and was strongly correlated with circulating CD8+ T-cell counts.

Taken with the paper, the label for time point translates to: roughly 23 months on ibrutinib. Around 1.8 micrograms of genomic DNA were extracted from cryopreserved PBMCs for TCR beta library preparation. Longitudinal blood samples from CLL patients receiving ibrutinib monotherapy were subjected to high-throughput TCR beta sequencing. The patients took part in an open-label, single-center phase 2 trial of ibrutinib monotherapy. The goal of deep resolution MiSeq sequencing was a depth between 1 in 1 million and 1 in 200,000 T cells, and coverage averaged 10x per clonotype. TCR beta libraries were generated with the immunoSEQ hsTCRB Kit. Per the source publication's procedure: Data were analyzed with ImmunoSEQ Data Assistant and ImmunoSEQ Analyzer, with V, D and J genes assigned per IMGT definitions. Clonality, with values ranging from 0 to 1, was calculated as one minus the normalized Shannon entropy of productive rearrangement frequencies. Only overrepresented clonotypes making up at least 0.05% of each patient's repertoire were included in the public clonotype analysis. Repertoires from some twelve age-matched healthy donors in immuneACCESS were used as clonality controls. Entries here come from immuneACCESS through TCRdb and include only in-frame sequences with V and J called. Some clones fail to appear in such tables; in the studies checked, an unresolved V gene covers under half of the shortfall, and the cause of the remainder is unknown. The V and J calls and clone size come from that table; D and trimming were worked out from the DNA. In all, the sample holds approximately 130,000 clones, and under 90% of those were seen once. The top ten hold around 3% of the sample.

At the junction V is shortened by 1 base and J by 2 bases, with 11 bases in between. The CDR3 covers 15 residues, taking in both the cysteine and the phenylalanine. The kept DNA is CDR3 alone, 45 bases in frame from the first base. CDR1 and CDR2 were assigned from the germline V gene as SGHVS and FQNEAQ. The receptor comes from a human donor with chronic lymphocytic leukemia. Sequenced here: PBMCs, sampled after 24 months of ibrutinib treatment. The rearranged segments are TRBV7-8 and TRBJ1-2; D gene: possibly TRBD1, on 5 matching bases. The encoded CDR3 is CASSLGAGQNYGYTF. The DNA sequence is TGTGCCAGCAGCTTAGGTGCGGGGCAGAACTATGGCTACACCTTC.